This passage covers 22 T cell receptor beta chains from one sample sequenced in a study of cytomegalovirus exposure and HLA in healthy donors. 13 Jbeta primers and 60 Vbeta primers were used for the PCR. Profiling relied on immunoSEQ multiplex PCR, and the TCRdb table lists in-frame clones only, not all of them. The data contain 150,000 or so clones, around 82% of them singletons. Source material: PBMCs. These receptors were collected from a woman in her forties in good health and CMV-seropositive.

This chain connects TRBV5-4 to TRBJ2-5, with 8 nucleotides matching TRBD2. Germline V gene data show CDR1 as SGHNT and CDR2 as YYREEE (reference sequence). This CDR3 comprises 15 residues. Trimming cost V 5 bases and J 7 bases; bases outside gene matches: 13. Here the CDR3 DNA reads TGTGCCAGCAGTCCCTCAAGCGGGAGTCTTGGGACCCAGTACTTC. Amino acids: CASSPSSGSLGTQYF.

The chain carries TRBV29-1 and TRBJ1-4; 8 bases fit TRBD1. The CDR3 totals 15 residues. The germline gives CDR1 SQVTM, CDR2 ANQGSEA. J lost 10 bases, V lost 6 bases, and 16 bases had no gene match. CDR3 nucleotide sequence: TGCAGCGTAACCTCAATGCCGGGACAGGATGGAAAACTGTTTTTT. This gives the protein CSVTSMPGQDGKLFF.

This clone was observed a handful of times. This chain connects TRBV30 to TRBJ2-1, with TRBD2 matching 7 bases. Germline V gives CDR1 GTSNPN, CDR2 SVGIG (reference sequence). The CDR3 consists of 13 residues. V lost 5 bases to trimming and J lost 4 bases; unmatched junction nucleotides: 5. CDR3 protein: CAWHSGGYNEQFF. The DNA of the CDR3 is TGTGCCTGGCATTCCGGGGGGTACAATGAGCAGTTCTTC. Full variable domain (remainder filled in from reference TRBV30 and TRBJ2-1): SQTIHQWPATLVQPVGSPLSLECTVEGTSNPNLYWYRQAAGRGLQLLFYSVGIGQISSEVPQNLSASRPQDRQFILSSKKLLLSDSGFYLCAWHSGGYNEQFFGPGTRLTVL.

The rearrangement joins TRBV27 to TRBJ2-7; 10 bases align to TRBD2. The J segment lost 3 bases and the V segment lost 4 bases, leaving 9 bases of the junction unmatched. The germline gives CDR1 MNHEY, CDR2 SMNVEV (reference sequence). The CDR3 has 16 residues. CDR3 sequence reads: CASSSNLAGVIYEQYF. CDR3 nucleotides: TGTGCCAGCAGTTCCAATCTAGCGGGAGTCATCTACGAGCAGTACTTC.

This clone has a handful of counts. The chain couples TRBV2 to TRBJ1-4, with TRBD1 identical over 11 bases. The germline V gene encodes CDR1 SNHLY and CDR2 FYNNEI. This CDR3 spans 13 amino acids. With V trimmed by 9 bases and J by 8 bases, 5 bases remained unmatched. The CDR3, as DNA: TGTGCCAGAGGAAGGACAGGGGGCGAAAAACTGTTTTTT. Protein sequence: CARGRTGGEKLFF.

The chain has TRBV11-3 and TRBJ1-2; 9 nucleotides line up with TRBD1. V lost 5 bases and J lost 6; bases outside the gene matches: 13. CDR1 is SGHNT, CDR2 YENEEA, per germline. The CDR3 has 16 residues. The CDR3 DNA reads TGTGCCAGCAGCACTCGAACCACAGGGGGCGGGGATGGCTACACCTTC. The encoded protein is CASSTRTTGGGDGYTF. The whole variable domain, remainder taken from reference TRBV11-3 and TRBJ1-2, is EAGVVQSPRYKIIEKKQPVAFWCNPISGHNTLYWYLQNLGQGPELLIRYENEEAVDDSQLPKDRFSAERLKGVDSTLKIQPAELGDSAVYLCASSTRTTGGGDGYTFGSGTRLTVV.

V is TRBV15 and J is TRBJ1-3, with unresolved D. The CDR3 contains 15 residues. Trimming removed 0 bases from V and 4 bases from J, with 10 bases in between. Germline values: CDR1 LNHNV, CDR2 YYDKDF (reference sequence). The CDR3 reads CATSRDGLGGNTIYF. CDR3 DNA sequence: TGTGCCACCAGCAGAGATGGGTTGGGCGGAAACACCATATATTTT.

This rearrangement joins TRBV5-1 to TRBJ1-3; tentatively, D is TRBD1 (6 bases). V dropped 4 bases and J dropped 1 base, with 21 bases sitting between them. This CDR3 comprises 18 residues. Per the germline V gene, CDR1 is SGHRS and CDR2 is YFSETQ. Written as DNA, the CDR3 is TGCGCCAGCAGCCGCACCCGACTACAGGGCAGTTCTGGAAACACCATATATTTT. This gives the protein CASSRTRLQGSSGNTIYF.

This clone was observed once. This chain links TRBV7-6 with TRBJ2-7; possible D gene TRBD1, 6 bases. CDR1 and CDR2 (germline): SGHVS, FNYEAQ. The V end was cut by 4 bases, the J end by 3 bases, with 25 bases between. The CDR3 has 18 residues. DNA of the CDR3: TGTGCCAGCAGCTCCATGTCGTTGGGGGCAATAGCTAACTACGAGCAGTACTTC. Translation: CASSSMSLGAIANYEQYF.

V and J are TRBV5-4 and TRBJ2-7; the match to TRBD2 covers 11 bases. Trimming at V came to 0 bases and at J to 4 bases, leaving 15 bases not matched to a gene. The length of the CDR3 is 19 residues. Germline lookup yields CDR1 SGHNT and CDR2 YYREEE (reference sequence). The CDR3 DNA reads as TGTGCCAGCAGCTTGGGTTTTCTTAGCGGGAGGGCCATTGGATACGAGCAGTACTTC. Its protein is CASSLGFLSGRAIGYEQYF. The full variable domain, rest sourced from reference TRBV5-4 and TRBJ2-7, is ETGVTQSPTHLIKTRGQQVTLRCSSQSGHNTVSWYQQALGQGPQFIFQYYREEENGRGNFPPRFSGLQFPNYSSELNVNALELDDSALYLCASSLGFLSGRAIGYEQYFGPGTRLTVT.

V is TRBV6-1 and J is TRBJ1-1; the match to TRBD1 covers 9 bases. The CDR3 has 13 amino acids. Germline values: CDR1 MNHNS, CDR2 SASEGT. With 6 bases clipped from V and 7 bases from J, the junction kept 6 bases outside the gene matches. In DNA form, the CDR3 reads TGTGCCAGCAGCCAACAGGGGGCGGATGAAGCTTTCTTT. As protein: CASSQQGADEAFF.

V gene TRBV6-5 combines with J gene TRBJ2-7; 8 bases match TRBD2. This CDR3 has 12 residues. The germline V gene has CDR1 MNHEY and CDR2 SVGAGI. V gave up 8 bases and J gave up 6 bases; unmatched junction bases: 6. This CDR3 is CASAAGVGEQYF. In DNA form, the CDR3 reads TGTGCCAGCGCAGCGGGAGTTGGCGAGCAGTACTTC.

V and J are TRBV9 and TRBJ2-1, with 12 bases that match TRBD2. CDR1 and CDR2 (germline): SGDLS, YYNGEE. Trimming at V came to 3 bases and at J to 7 bases, leaving 11 bases not matched to a gene. This CDR3 has 17 amino acids. The CDR3: CASSERTSGASANEQFF. In DNA, the CDR3 is TGTGCCAGCAGCGAGAGGACTAGCGGGGCCTCGGCGAATGAGCAGTTCTTC.

The genes are TRBV28 and TRBJ1-5; 7 bases are shared with TRBD1. Germline V gives CDR1 MDHEN, CDR2 SYDVKM. This CDR3 region has 16 residues. The V segment lost 4 bases and the J segment 3 bases; nucleotides outside the gene matches: 9. The CDR3 protein is CASSSLRGPDNQPQHF. The DNA for the CDR3 is TGTGCCAGCAGTTCACTAAGGGGGCCAGACAATCAGCCCCAGCATTTT.

This clone showed up just a few times. The J gene is TRBJ2-3, the V gene TRBV7-2, with a tentative D call TRBD2 (6 bases). CDR1 and CDR2 (germline): SGHTA, FQGNSA. Trimming took 3 bases from V and 0 from J, leaving 19 bases between them. This CDR3 spans 18 amino acids. The CDR3 DNA reads as TGTGCCAGCAGCTTGGACGGGGGTTTTCATTCTAGCACAGATACGCAGTATTTT. Translation gives CASSLDGGFHSSTDTQYF.

The chain uses TRBV5-1 and TRBJ2-1, with 10 bases matching TRBD1. This CDR3 region has 14 residues. V was pared by 4 bases and J by 8 bases, with 6 bases of the junction left unmatched. Germline CDR1 is SGHRS and CDR2 is YFSETQ. This CDR3 is CASSRGQGFDEQFF. For the CDR3, the DNA is TGCGCCAGCAGCCGGGGACAGGGGTTCGATGAGCAGTTCTTC.

The chain employs TRBV18 and TRBJ2-7, with D possibly TRBD1 on 6 matching bases. CDR1 and CDR2 (germline): KGHSH, LQKENI. Trimming took 5 bases from V and 3 from J, leaving 8 bases between them. The CDR3 sequence is 12 residues long. CDR3 residues: CASSLDSYEQYF. Written as DNA, the CDR3 is TGTGCCAGCTCATTGGACAGCTACGAGCAGTACTTC.

This clone was found a few times. As DNA, the CDR3 is TGTGCCAGCAGCCCGAGGGACACAAAAAACATTCAGTACTTC. Residues: CASSPRDTKNIQYF. The V gene is TRBV9, the J gene TRBJ2-4; D possibly corresponds to TRBD1 (6 bases). V gave up 4 bases and J gave up 4 bases, with 12 bases separating them. From germline, CDR1 is SGDLS and CDR2 YYNGEE. The CDR3 contains 14 residues.

Turning to this clone: One junction end disagrees with the germline gene, perhaps due to a read error. This chain uses TRBV15 with TRBJ1-4, with 8 nucleotides matching TRBD1. The germline V gene encodes CDR1 LNHNV and CDR2 YYDKDF (reference sequence). This CDR3 has 15 residues. The CDR3 region has the DNA TGTGCCACCAGCCGAGAGGGACAGGATAATGAAAAACTGTTTTTT. Its translation: CATSREGQDNEKLFF.

The sample holds one count of this clone. The genes are TRBV19 and TRBJ1-1; no clear D gene. The CDR3 runs 15 residues. V shed 0 bases and J shed 3 bases, with 11 bases lying between them. The germline gives CDR1 LNHDA, CDR2 SQIVND (reference sequence). CDR3 DNA sequence: TGTGCCAGTAGTATAGATTCTACCGTGCACACTGAAGCTTTCTTT. Residues: CASSIDSTVHTEAFF.

This clone was picked up one time. The chain couples TRBV6-1 to TRBJ2-1; TRBD2 aligns across 7 bases. Per germline, CDR1 MNHNS and CDR2 SASEGT. Trimming cost V 6 bases and J 5 bases; bases outside gene matches: 4. There are 13 residues in the CDR3. CDR3 loop: CASSPSGNNEQFF. The CDR3, as DNA: TGTGCCAGCAGCCCTAGCGGTAACAATGAGCAGTTCTTC.

This chain connects TRBV28 to TRBJ2-5; D is possibly TRBD2 (6 bases). The end of the DNA aligns better with TRBJ2-7, so the J call may be wrong. The CDR3 is 14 amino acids. Germline V gene data show CDR1 as MDHEN and CDR2 as SYDVKM. CDR3 protein: CASSPTGGSYEQYF. The CDR3 nucleotides are TGTGCCAGCAGCCCAACCGGGGGATCCTACGAGCAGTACTTC.